This TCR beta chain comes out of a study of T-cell memory formation after mild COVID-19. Each CDR3 protein gets one entry after TCRdb re-called the 5' RACE reads with MiXCR. The table lists 250,000 to 350,000 distinct CDR3 sequences, 16% of them singletons. The CDR3 is made up of 16 amino acids. Germline assignment: CDR1 LNHDA and CDR2 SQIVND (reference sequence). Losses at the gene ends were 4 bases for V and 2 bases for J; bases not matched to a gene: 7. The source material was PBMCs or a T cell subset sorted from them (not recorded which). This chain uses TRBV19 with TRBJ2-5, with 10 bases fitting TRBD2. This receptor was identified in a man aged 18 to 29 who had mild COVID-19 (a few samples of this study predate the infection). Cell type and time point are not known. CDR3 in amino acids: CASSTGLARRQETQYF. The CDR3 DNA reads as TGTGCCAGTAGTACGGGACTAGCGAGAAGGCAAGAGACCCAGTACTTC.